What follows are 26 T cell receptor beta chains derived from one specimen sequenced in a study of T-cell reconstitution after alpha-beta-depleted transplantation in children. It was with unique molecular identifiers that the TCRbeta library was prepared. TCRdb itself ran the PCR reads through MiXCR, one entry per CDR3 protein. Seen here are about 160,000 distinct CDR3 sequences, approximately 10% observed once, and the top ten hold over 10%. The sequenced sample was PBMCs, obtained before TCRalphabeta/CD19-depleted stem cell transplant. The receptors were gathered from a boy between 2 and 10 years old with acute myeloid leukemia, due to receive a stem cell transplant.

This clonotype has ten or more counts. The junction departs from the called germline gene at one end, perhaps through a read error. J is TRBJ1-5 and V is TRBV25-1; D may be TRBD1 (6 bases). This CDR3 region has 14 residues. Per germline, CDR1 MGHDK and CDR2 SYGVNS. The chain's CDR3 is CASSQGQSIQPQHF. In nucleotides, the CDR3 is TGTGCCAGCAGCCAAGGACAGAGCATTCAGCCCCAGCATTTT.

The table lists this clonotype with many counts. The V and J genes are TRBV6-1 and TRBJ2-2; D gene uncertain. Germline V gene data show CDR1 as MNHNS and CDR2 as SASEGT. The length of the CDR3 is 14 residues. Trimming stripped 3 bases from V and 1 base from J, with 6 bases between. CDR3 nucleotide sequence: TGTGCCAGCAGTGAGGGAAAGAACACCGGGGAGCTGTTTTTT. The encoded protein is CASSEGKNTGELFF.

Ten or more counts support this clonotype. The rearrangement uses TRBV11-2 and TRBJ2-2; TRBD2 matches 9 bases. The CDR3 is 15 residues long. Per germline, CDR1 SGHAT and CDR2 FQNNGV. V dropped 0 bases and J dropped 5; count of bases not matched to a gene: 1. CDR3 DNA sequence: TGTGCCAGCAGCTTAGAACTAGCGGGTACCGGGGAGCTGTTTTTT. Amino acid sequence: CASSLELAGTGELFF.

There are many counts of this clonotype. The chain links TRBV20-1 to TRBJ1-5; D is undetermined. CDR3 length equals 12 residues. Trimming took off 4 bases at V and 4 bases at J, with 8 bases between the two ends. CDR1 is DFQATT, CDR2 SNEGSKA, per germline (reference sequence). The CDR3 region is CSAKGWNQPQHF. The CDR3 DNA follows: TGCAGTGCTAAAGGTTGGAATCAGCCCCAGCATTTT.

This clonotype came up many times. This chain joins TRBV28 and TRBJ2-3; 9 nucleotides match TRBD2. Looked up from germline, CDR1 is MDHEN and CDR2 is SYDVKM. J lost 2 bases, V lost 2 bases, and 2 bases had no gene match. This CDR3 spans 15 amino acids. This CDR3 is CASSLSGRPTDTQYF. DNA for the CDR3: TGTGCCAGCAGTTTAAGCGGGAGGCCCACAGATACGCAGTATTTT.

This clonotype was seen ten or more times. The chain carries TRBV5-1 and TRBJ2-7; the D gene is possibly TRBD1 (5 bases). This CDR3 contains 13 residues. Germline V gene lookup returns CDR1 SGHRS and CDR2 YFSETQ. V was shortened by 5 bases and J by 3 bases, with 12 bases between the two germline ends. CDR3 amino acids: CASSKDTNYEQYF. Here the CDR3 DNA reads TGCGCCAGCAGTAAGGACACGAACTACGAGCAGTACTTC.

There are many counts of this clonotype. The genes are TRBV6-6 and TRBJ1-2, with D hard to call. Trimming stripped 2 bases from V and 1 base from J, with 5 bases between. This CDR3 contains 13 residues. From germline, CDR1 is MNHNY and CDR2 SVGAGI (reference sequence). The CDR3, as DNA: TGTGCCAGCAGTTACAACCTTAACTATGGCTACACCTTC. It specifies CASSYNLNYGYTF.

This clonotype was recorded many times. The rearrangement links TRBV20-1 to TRBJ2-6; 10 bases line up with TRBD1. The CDR3 is made up of 18 amino acids. Trimming removed 1 base from V and 3 bases from J; junction bases left unmatched: 9. Germline V lookup: CDR1 DFQATT, CDR2 SNEGSKA (reference sequence). The CDR3 bases are TGCAGTGCTAGAGTGCGTGACAGGGGGCAATTTGGGGCCAACGTCCTGACTTTC. It specifies CSARVRDRGQFGANVLTF.

The chain recombines TRBV7-2 with TRBJ2-7; 15 positions match TRBD2. Germline V gene lookup returns CDR1 SGHTA and CDR2 FQGNSA. This CDR3 region has 16 residues. The junction had 8 bases not matched to a gene; V was cut back by 5 bases and J by 6 bases. CDR3: CASSNNPGLAGGEQYF. CDR3 sequence (DNA): TGTGCCAGCAGCAACAATCCGGGACTAGCGGGAGGCGAGCAGTACTTC.

This clonotype was recorded at least ten times. The chain recombines TRBV9 with TRBJ2-2; 8 bases map to TRBD1. V was pared by 4 bases and J by 0 bases, with 5 bases of the junction left unmatched. This CDR3 has 16 residues. Germline loops: CDR1 SGDLS, CDR2 YYNGEE. The CDR3 DNA is TGTGCCAGCAGCCCCCGGACAGGGACGAACACCGGGGAGCTGTTTTTT. Translation: CASSPRTGTNTGELFF.

This clonotype was seen repeatedly, ten times or more. The rearrangement joins TRBV5-1 to TRBJ2-4; D may be TRBD1 (5 bases). The CDR3 sequence is 14 residues long. Germline V gives CDR1 SGHRS, CDR2 YFSETQ. Trimming stripped 0 bases from V and 2 bases from J, with 6 bases between. CDR3 DNA: TGCGCCAGCAGCTTGGAGGGGCCCAAAAACATTCAGTACTTC. Its protein is CASSLEGPKNIQYF. The variable domain in full, completed from reference TRBV5-1 and TRBJ2-4, reads KAGVTQTPRYLIKTRGQQVTLSCSPISGHRSVSWYQQTPGQGLQFLFEYFSETQRNKGNFPGRFSGRQFSNSRSEMNVSTLELGDSALYLCASSLEGPKNIQYFGAGTRLSVL.

This clonotype has ten or more counts. The chain uses TRBV12-3 or TRBV12-4 and TRBJ1-2, with D uncertain. V lost 1 base and J 5 bases, leaving 8 bases between the germline ends. CDR3 length equals 13 residues. The CDR3 sequence: CASSLVRNYGYTF. CDR3 nucleotide sequence: TGTGCCAGCAGTTTAGTTCGGAATTATGGCTACACCTTC.

This clonotype was seen repeatedly, ten times or more. V and J are TRBV20-1 and TRBJ2-1; no firm D call. The CDR3 consists of 13 residues. The V gene's germline CDR1 is DFQATT and CDR2 SNEGSKA (reference sequence). Trimming pared 2 bases from V and 3 bases from J, leaving 8 bases between. CDR3 loop: CSARKDNYNEQFF. The CDR3 DNA is TGCAGTGCTAGAAAAGACAACTACAATGAGCAGTTCTTC.

The sample holds many counts of this clonotype. The chain links TRBV6-5 to TRBJ1-6; D perhaps matches TRBD1 (6 bases). V lost 4 bases and J lost 9, with 16 bases in between. The CDR3 length is 15 residues. Germline CDR1 MNHEY, CDR2 SVGAGI. The CDR3 sequence is CASSLNGQTTSPLHF. The CDR3 DNA reads TGTGCCAGCAGTTTAAATGGACAGACAACTTCACCCCTCCACTTT.

There are many counts of this clonotype. V is TRBV7-9 and J is TRBJ2-5; the match to TRBD1 covers 7 bases. CDR1 is SEHNR and CDR2 is FQNEAQ in the germline V gene (reference sequence). V shed 5 bases, J shed 4 bases, and the junction held 10 bases outside the gene matches. CDR3 size: 15 residues. The CDR3 coding sequence is TGTGCCAGCAGCCAGACTGACAGGGTTCGAGAGACCCAGTACTTC. Residues: CASSQTDRVRETQYF.

Ten or more counts support this clonotype. J is TRBJ2-1 and V is TRBV27; 9 bases are shared with TRBD2. The CDR3 has 15 residues. Germline V gene sequence: CDR1 MNHEY, CDR2 SMNVEV (reference sequence). V shed 8 bases and J 9 bases; nucleotides not matched to a gene: 14. In DNA, the CDR3 is TGTGCCAGCTGTCAATTAGCGGGAGCACTCGGTGAGCAGTTCTTC. Translation gives CASCQLAGALGEQFF.

This clonotype has at least ten counts. V usage is TRBV7-9 and J usage is TRBJ2-7; 7 nucleotides line up with TRBD1. This CDR3 spans 14 amino acids. V shed 5 bases and J 5 bases; nucleotides not matched to a gene: 9. Germline V gene sequence: CDR1 SEHNR, CDR2 FQNEAQ (reference sequence). CDR3 in amino acids: CASSMGQSGNEQYV. The CDR3 DNA reads TGTGCCAGCAGCATGGGACAGAGCGGCAACGAGCAGTACGTC.

This clonotype appeared many times. The CDR3 bases are TGCGCCAGCGGGGGGGACAGGGCGTACAATGAGCAGTTCTTC. This translates into CASGGDRAYNEQFF. This chain uses TRBV10-2 with TRBJ2-1, with 9 bases that match TRBD1. From germline, CDR1 is WSHSY and CDR2 SAAADI. The CDR3 totals 14 residues. Trimming removed 8 bases from V and 4 bases from J; junction bases left unmatched: 6.

This clonotype was seen ten or more times. The chain joins TRBV10-3 to TRBJ2-7, with no clear D. Germline assignment: CDR1 ENHRY and CDR2 SYGVKD. This CDR3 is 11 amino acids long. The V end was cut by 8 bases, the J end by 3 bases, with 8 bases between. In DNA, the CDR3 is TGTGCCATCGGGAAGGACTACGAGCAGTACTTC. The encoded protein is CAIGKDYEQYF.

This clonotype was seen ten or more times. The missing conserved phenylalanine or tryptophan at the end of this CDR3 makes a read error likely. The J gene is TRBJ2-2, the V gene TRBV5-1; unclear D gene. From germline, CDR1 is SGHRS and CDR2 YFSETQ. This CDR3 contains 14 residues. The V and J ends lost 6 bases and 4 bases respectively, with 13 bases between them. CDR3 loop: CASTSLDGTGELFL. In DNA form, the CDR3 reads TGCGCCAGCACCTCTCTGGATGGCACCGGGGAGCTGTTTCTT.

This clonotype was picked up many times. J is TRBJ2-1 and V is TRBV6-5; 8 positions agree with TRBD2. The V gene end was trimmed by 0 bases and the J gene end by 7 bases; junction bases not matched to a gene: 5. Germline V CDR1 and CDR2: MNHEY, SVGAGI. The CDR3 is 15 amino acids. CDR3 protein: CASSYSSGGPNEQFF. The CDR3 nucleotides read TGTGCCAGCAGTTACTCGTCGGGAGGGCCGAATGAGCAGTTCTTC.

This clonotype was seen repeatedly, ten times or more. The junction departs from the called germline gene at one end, perhaps through a read error. The V call is TRBV7-7, the J call TRBJ1-1; D is undetermined. CDR1 and CDR2 from the germline V gene are SSHAT and FNYEAQ (reference sequence). The CDR3 has 15 residues. The CDR3 spells CASSPLLAKNTEAFF. In DNA form, the CDR3 reads TGTGCTAGCAGCCCTCTCTTAGCGAAGAACACTGAAGCTTTCTTT.

This clonotype was seen ten or more times. J is TRBJ2-2 and V is TRBV20-1; D remains ambiguous. V was pared by 5 bases and J by 6 bases, with 13 bases between. The CDR3 totals 13 residues. Germline CDR1 is DFQATT and CDR2 is SNEGSKA (reference sequence). The DNA for the CDR3 is TGCAGTGCTTTTAACCGGGTATCCGGGGAGCTGTTTTTT. This encodes CSAFNRVSGELFF.

This clonotype showed up many times. The chain uses TRBV28 and TRBJ2-3, with 7 bases lining up with TRBD2. The CDR3 consists of 16 residues. The V and J ends lost 3 bases and 4 bases, in that order; junction bases with no gene match: 10. CDR1 and CDR2 from the germline V gene are MDHEN and SYDVKM. As DNA, the CDR3 is TGTGCCAGCAGTTTCGTCGGGCGGGAGTTGGCAGATACGCAGTATTTT. The encoded protein is CASSFVGRELADTQYF.

The J gene is TRBJ1-2, the V gene TRBV14; TRBD1 might be the D (5 bases). Germline CDR1 SGHDN, CDR2 FVKESK. The CDR3 is 16 residues long. The V and J ends lost 3 bases and 3 bases respectively, with 17 bases between them. In DNA form, the CDR3 reads TGTGCCAGCAGCCAGGCGGCGTTTGGGGGGGACTATGGCTACACCTTC. Its translation is CASSQAAFGGDYGYTF.

There are many counts of this clonotype. This sequence joins TRBV7-2 and TRBJ2-6; 9 bases are a match to TRBD1. V shed 5 bases, J shed 2 bases, and the junction held 4 bases outside the gene matches. Germline assignment: CDR1 SGHTA and CDR2 FQGNSA. CDR3 length equals 16 residues. CDR3 DNA: TGTGCCAGCAGCACCCGACAGGGGGCTGGGGCCAACGTCCTGACTTTC. This translates into CASSTRQGAGANVLTF.